Given below is one T cell receptor (beta chain) in context. The antigen remains undetermined. This record belongs to a study of T-cell memory formation after mild COVID-19. Study summary: Clusters were largely donor specific. Study outcomes and limitations: CD4/CD8 balance held among clones contracting day 15 to 85, and later expanders leaned CD4+.

It was 5'RACE with constant-segment primers that produced the TCR alpha and TCR beta cDNA libraries, which carried sample barcodes and UMIs. TCRdb called the 5' RACE reads again in MiXCR, with one record for every CDR3 protein. The repertoire consists of 260,000 or so distinct CDR3 sequences, with around 17% occurring once and the leading ten covering around 21%. Sequences were obtained from PBMCs or a T cell subset sorted from them (not recorded which). The TCR sequence derives from a man between 18 and 35 years old who had mild COVID-19 (a few samples of this study predate the infection). Cell type and time point are not known.

CDR3 nucleotide sequence: TGTGCCAGCAGCTCCGGTGTCCCCTACGAGACCCAGTACTTC. It encodes CASSSGVPYETQYF. The genes are TRBV7-2 and TRBJ2-5, with unresolved D. This CDR3 is built from 14 residues. Trimming shortened V by 4 bases and J by 5 bases, and 14 bases separated the two germline ends. From germline, CDR1 is SGHTA and CDR2 FQGNSA.